What follows are 22 T cell receptor beta chains derived from one specimen sequenced in a study of blood T cells in healthy people across ages. Sample-barcoded 5' priming and a J-beta primer mix drove a second PCR of about 6 to 11 cycles. TCRdb re-derived calls from the 5' RACE reads in MiXCR, one entry per CDR3 protein. Among over 700,000 distinct CDR3 sequences listed, 20% to 25% were seen once. These data also featured in a second study, about T cells of mothers and their children.

Sequencing was carried out using blood. The receptors come from a boy younger than 18 in good health.

The rearrangement links TRBV5-4 to TRBJ2-7; D not certain. The V and J ends lost 4 bases and 2 bases respectively, with 16 bases between them. This CDR3 is built from 15 residues. The V gene's germline CDR1 is SGHNT and CDR2 YYREEE (reference sequence). CDR3 sequence: CASSLGPTTPYEQYF. The CDR3 region has the DNA TGTGCCAGCAGCCTAGGCCCCACAACCCCCTACGAGCAGTACTTC.

This clonotype was found a few times. Germline is not matched at one junction end, which may reflect a read error. The chain links TRBV12-3 or TRBV12-4 to TRBJ1-3, with D unclear. There are 12 residues in the CDR3. The CDR3 protein is CASSLIGNTIHF. Here the CDR3 DNA reads TGTGCCAGCAGTCTCATAGGAAACACCATACATTTT.

This chain joins TRBV29-1 and TRBJ2-1; the match to TRBD2 covers 7 bases. Trimming removed 1 base from V and 7 bases from J; junction bases left unmatched: 4. Germline assignment: CDR1 SQVTM and CDR2 ANQGSEA. The CDR3 spans 13 residues. CDR3 in amino acids: CSVEGLAVNEQFF. The CDR3 coding sequence is TGCAGCGTTGAAGGGCTAGCGGTAAATGAGCAGTTCTTC.

This clonotype came up a few times. The chain has TRBV28 and TRBJ2-5; D may be TRBD2 (6 bases). V lost 3 bases to trimming and J lost 5 bases, with 16 bases between them. There are 15 residues in the CDR3. CDR1 and CDR2 from the germline V gene are MDHEN and SYDVKM. The CDR3 reads CASSFGSSEAETQYF. The CDR3 bases are TGTGCCAGCAGTTTTGGATCTAGCGAGGCCGAGACCCAGTACTTC.

The chain joins TRBV29-1 to TRBJ2-6; D ambiguous. V was cut by 6 bases and J by 1 base, with 13 bases left in between. The CDR3 totals 15 residues. CDR1 is SQVTM, CDR2 ANQGSEA, per germline. The CDR3 region is CSVNDGWSGANVLTF. CDR3 bases: TGCAGCGTAAATGACGGTTGGTCTGGGGCCAACGTCCTGACTTTC.

There are a few counts of this clonotype. It is unclear where the CDR3 begins or ends on the DNA, so no DNA is shown, and the CDR3 is as TCRdb lists it. J is TRBJ2-4 and V is TRBV5-1; the table's D call, TRBD1, was not checked against the DNA. Germline V gene data show CDR1 as SGHRS and CDR2 as YFSETQ. With termini counted, the CDR3 has 13 amino acids. The CDR3 loop is CASSLVGQGATYF.

The rearrangement links TRBV5-1 to TRBJ1-2; D may be TRBD1 (6 bases). The CDR3 sequence is 15 residues long. CDR1 is SGHRS, CDR2 YFSETQ, per germline. V was clipped by 1 base and J by 4 bases, with 14 bases between them. The CDR3 here is CASSLPGQLPYGYTF. CDR3 bases: TGCGCCAGCAGCTTGCCCGGACAGCTTCCCTATGGCTACACCTTC.

The rearrangement links TRBV15 to TRBJ1-2; D not resolved. Deletions cut 7 bases from V and 0 bases from J, with 15 bases between. Germline V gene sequence: CDR1 LNHNV, CDR2 YYDKDF (reference sequence). The CDR3 has 15 residues. CDR3 sequence: CATTSSVTTNYGYTF. Written as DNA, the CDR3 is TGTGCCACCACATCATCAGTAACCACTAACTATGGCTACACCTTC.

This rearrangement joins TRBV7-2 to TRBJ2-7, with TRBD2 as a possible D gene (6 bases). The CDR3 runs to 15 residues. Germline V lookup: CDR1 SGHTA, CDR2 FQGNSA. Trimming stripped 1 base from V and 5 bases from J, with 15 bases between. The CDR3: CASSLDFAGLDEQYF. The CDR3 DNA sequence: TGTGCCAGCAGCTTAGATTTTGCGGGGCTGGACGAGCAGTACTTC.

The V and J genes are TRBV7-3 and TRBJ2-1; D is undetermined. Germline CDR1 is SGHTA and CDR2 is FQGTGA. This CDR3 contains 14 residues. V dropped 4 bases and J dropped 6 bases, with 13 bases sitting between them. This chain's CDR3 is CASSSWVGPNEQFF. DNA of the CDR3: TGTGCCAGCAGCTCATGGGTTGGCCCCAATGAGCAGTTCTTC.

In this sample, this clonotype turned up a few times. The chain employs TRBV28 and TRBJ2-7; TRBD2 agrees at 11 bases. CDR3 length: 15 residues. The V gene's germline CDR1 is MDHEN and CDR2 SYDVKM. With V trimmed by 4 bases and J by 3 bases, 5 bases remained unmatched. The CDR3 region has the DNA TGTGCCAGCAGTTCCCTAGCGGGAGGTCTCTACGAGCAGTACTTC. Translation: CASSSLAGGLYEQYF.

The chain couples TRBV29-1 to TRBJ2-1; TRBD2 matches 9 bases. The germline V gene has CDR1 SQVTM and CDR2 ANQGSEA. The CDR3 length is 16 residues. The V gene end was trimmed by 6 bases and the J gene end by 2 bases; junction bases not matched to a gene: 11. The CDR3: CSVKGQLAGTYNEQFF. The DNA for the CDR3 is TGCAGCGTGAAGGGCCAACTAGCGGGCACCTACAATGAGCAGTTCTTC.

The V and J genes are TRBV12-3 or TRBV12-4 and TRBJ2-7, with 8 bases matching TRBD2. V gave up 5 bases and J gave up 6 bases; unmatched junction bases: 3. The CDR3 has 12 residues. CDR3 sequence: CASSIGGGEQYF. The CDR3 DNA follows: TGTGCCAGCAGTATCGGGGGGGGCGAGCAGTACTTC.

The chain is built from TRBV5-1 and TRBJ2-1; no firm D call. CDR3 length equals 16 residues. Germline lookup yields CDR1 SGHRS and CDR2 YFSETQ. Deletions cut 4 bases from V and 0 bases from J, with 14 bases between. Written as DNA, the CDR3 is TGCGCCAGCAGCCCCAACTATGGCTCCTCCTACAATGAGCAGTTCTTC. This encodes CASSPNYGSSYNEQFF. The whole variable domain, remainder taken from reference TRBV5-1 and TRBJ2-1, is KAGVTQTPRYLIKTRGQQVTLSCSPISGHRSVSWYQQTPGQGLQFLFEYFSETQRNKGNFPGRFSGRQFSNSRSEMNVSTLELGDSALYLCASSPNYGSSYNEQFFGPGTRLTVL.

The chain is built from TRBV20-1 and TRBJ1-1; TRBD1 agrees at 9 bases. V shed 6 bases and J 4 bases; nucleotides not matched to a gene: 12. The germline V gene encodes CDR1 DFQATT and CDR2 SNEGSKA (reference sequence). The length of the CDR3 is 15 residues. The CDR3 region has the DNA TGCAGTGCAAGAAACGGCGGGACAGGGATCACTGAAGCTTTCTTT. As protein: CSARNGGTGITEAFF.

The chain has TRBV9 and TRBJ2-1, with 9 bases matching TRBD2. Unmatched junction bases numbered 19, after V lost 0 bases and J lost 9 bases. Germline CDR1 reads SGDLS; CDR2 reads YYNGEE. The CDR3 is 19 residues long. CDR3 residues: CASSVGLARGAGGWSEQFF. Written as DNA, the CDR3 is TGTGCCAGCAGCGTAGGCCTTGCCCGGGGAGCGGGGGGATGGTCTGAGCAGTTCTTC.

The chain carries TRBV29-1 and TRBJ2-1, with D unresolved. Trimming took off 6 bases at V and 4 bases at J, with 16 bases between the two ends. CDR1 and CDR2 (germline): SQVTM, ANQGSEA. This CDR3 is 14 amino acids long. Here the CDR3 reads CSVRRRKDYNEQFF. The DNA of the CDR3 is TGCAGCGTCCGGCGCAGGAAGGATTACAATGAGCAGTTCTTC.

The rearrangement links TRBV2 to TRBJ2-7; D remains ambiguous. Germline CDR1 reads SNHLY; CDR2 reads FYNNEI. This CDR3 comprises 12 residues. V was clipped by 8 bases and J by 1 base, with 9 bases between them. CDR3 loop: CASWLRSYEQYF. The CDR3 coding sequence is TGTGCCAGCTGGTTAAGGTCCTACGAGCAGTACTTC.

This clonotype was recorded a few times. The chain joins TRBV2 to TRBJ2-5, with 7 bases identical to TRBD1. CDR3 length equals 16 residues. With 4 bases clipped from V and 5 bases from J, the junction kept 13 bases outside the gene matches. The germline V gene has CDR1 SNHLY and CDR2 FYNNEI. CDR3 residues: CASSGVGGTASETQYF. CDR3 bases: TGTGCCAGCAGTGGGGTAGGTGGGACAGCCTCGGAGACCCAGTACTTC.

Only a few counts were recorded for this clonotype. The junction differs from germline at one of its ends, possibly a read error. The chain carries TRBV27 and TRBJ2-5, with 9 bases fitting TRBD1. Germline lookup yields CDR1 MNHEY and CDR2 SMNVEV (reference sequence). This CDR3 spans 15 amino acids. In DNA form, the CDR3 reads TGTGCCAGCAGAATTGCCTGGGACAGGGAAGAGACCCAGTGCTTC. Protein: CASRIAWDREETQCF.

The chain combines TRBV5-6 with TRBJ2-7, with D unresolved. With 2 bases removed from V and 0 bases from J, the gap between germline ends came to 15 bases. This CDR3 contains 16 residues. Germline lookup yields CDR1 SGHDT and CDR2 YYEEEE. The CDR3 DNA reads as TGTGCCAGCAGCTTCTCAACGGGCCTTATCTCCTACGAGCAGTACTTC. Its translation: CASSFSTGLISYEQYF.

There are many counts of this clonotype. The chain carries TRBV7-2 and TRBJ1-1; D possibly corresponds to TRBD1 (5 bases). With 6 bases removed from V and 5 bases from J, the gap between germline ends came to 10 bases. This CDR3 has 12 amino acids. Germline V gene data show CDR1 as SGHTA and CDR2 as FQGNSA. The CDR3 reads CASSLRGTEAFF. DNA of the CDR3: TGTGCCAGCAGTTTACGGGGGACTGAAGCTTTCTTT. Full variable domain (missing parts from reference TRBV7-2 and TRBJ1-1): GAGVSQSPSNKVTEKGKDVELRCDPISGHTALYWYRQSLGQGLEFLIYFQGNSAPDKSGLPSDRFSAERTGGSVSTLTIQRTQQEDSAVYLCASSLRGTEAFFGQGTRLTVV.